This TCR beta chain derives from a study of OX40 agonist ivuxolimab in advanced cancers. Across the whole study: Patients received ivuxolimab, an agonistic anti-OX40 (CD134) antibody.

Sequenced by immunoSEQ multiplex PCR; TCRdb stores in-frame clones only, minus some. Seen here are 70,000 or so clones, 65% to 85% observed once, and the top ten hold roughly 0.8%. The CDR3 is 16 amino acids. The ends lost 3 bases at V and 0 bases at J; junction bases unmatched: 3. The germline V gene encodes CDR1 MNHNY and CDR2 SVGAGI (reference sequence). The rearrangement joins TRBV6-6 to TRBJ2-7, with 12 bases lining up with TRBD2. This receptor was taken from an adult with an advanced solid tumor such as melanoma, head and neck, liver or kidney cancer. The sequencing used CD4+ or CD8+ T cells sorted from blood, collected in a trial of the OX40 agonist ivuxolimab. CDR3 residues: CASSYQGLAGSYEQYF. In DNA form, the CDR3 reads TGTGCCAGCAGTTATCAGGGACTAGCGGGCTCCTACGAGCAGTACTTC.